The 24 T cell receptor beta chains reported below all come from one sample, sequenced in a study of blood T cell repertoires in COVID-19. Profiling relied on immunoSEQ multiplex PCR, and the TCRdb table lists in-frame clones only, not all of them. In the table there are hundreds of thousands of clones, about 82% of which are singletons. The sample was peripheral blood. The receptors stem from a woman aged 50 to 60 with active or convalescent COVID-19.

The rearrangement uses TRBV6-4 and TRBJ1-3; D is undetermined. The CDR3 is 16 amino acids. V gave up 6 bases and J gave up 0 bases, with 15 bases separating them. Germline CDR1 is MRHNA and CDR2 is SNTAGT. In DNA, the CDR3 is TGTGCCAGCAGGGGCTCTACGGTGATCTCTGGAAACACCATATATTTT. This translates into CASRGSTVISGNTIYF.

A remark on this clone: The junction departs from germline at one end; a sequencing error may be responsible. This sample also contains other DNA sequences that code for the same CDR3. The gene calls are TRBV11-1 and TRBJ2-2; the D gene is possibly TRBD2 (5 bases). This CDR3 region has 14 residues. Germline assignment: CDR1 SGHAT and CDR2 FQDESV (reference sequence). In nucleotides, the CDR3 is TGTGCCAGCAGCTTAGACCTATTCACCGGGGAGTTGTTTTTT. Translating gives CASSLDLFTGELFF.

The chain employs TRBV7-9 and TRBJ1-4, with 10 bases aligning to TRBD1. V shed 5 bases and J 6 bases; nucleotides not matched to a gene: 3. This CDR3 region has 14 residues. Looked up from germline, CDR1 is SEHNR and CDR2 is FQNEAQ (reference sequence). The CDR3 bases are TGTGCCAGCAGCGAGACAGGGGGCGATGAAAAACTGTTTTTT. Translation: CASSETGGDEKLFF.

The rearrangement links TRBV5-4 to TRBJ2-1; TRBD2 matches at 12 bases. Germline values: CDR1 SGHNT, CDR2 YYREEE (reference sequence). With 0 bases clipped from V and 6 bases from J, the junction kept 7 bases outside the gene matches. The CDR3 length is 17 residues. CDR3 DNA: TGTGCCAGCAGCTTGGGCGGACTAGCGGGGACAGGCAATGAGCAGTTCTTC. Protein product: CASSLGGLAGTGNEQFF.

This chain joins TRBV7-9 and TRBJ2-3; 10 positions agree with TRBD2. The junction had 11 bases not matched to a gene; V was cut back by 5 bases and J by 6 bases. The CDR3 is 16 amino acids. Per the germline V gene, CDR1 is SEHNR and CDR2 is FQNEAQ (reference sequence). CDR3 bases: TGTGCCAGCAGCCCCTTCTCTAGCGGGAGTAGCGATACGCAGTATTTT. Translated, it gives CASSPFSSGSSDTQYF.

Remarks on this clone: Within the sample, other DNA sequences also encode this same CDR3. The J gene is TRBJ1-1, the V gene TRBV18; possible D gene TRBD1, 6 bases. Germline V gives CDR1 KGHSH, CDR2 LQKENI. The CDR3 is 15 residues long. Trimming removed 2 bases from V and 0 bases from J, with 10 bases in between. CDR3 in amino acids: CASSPVQGLNTEAFF. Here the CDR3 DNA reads TGTGCCAGCTCACCAGTACAGGGTTTGAACACTGAAGCTTTCTTT.

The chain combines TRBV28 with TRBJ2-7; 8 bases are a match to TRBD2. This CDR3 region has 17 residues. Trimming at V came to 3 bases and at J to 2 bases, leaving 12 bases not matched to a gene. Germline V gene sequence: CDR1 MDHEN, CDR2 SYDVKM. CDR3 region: CASSFPPQTSVAYEQYF. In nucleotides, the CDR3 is TGTGCCAGCAGTTTTCCCCCCCAGACTAGCGTAGCCTACGAGCAGTACTTC.

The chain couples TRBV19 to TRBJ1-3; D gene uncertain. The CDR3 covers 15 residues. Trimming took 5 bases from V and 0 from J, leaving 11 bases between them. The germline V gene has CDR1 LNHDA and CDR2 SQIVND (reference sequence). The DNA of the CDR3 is TGTGCCAGTAGTGTCGCCACGAGCTCTGGAAACACCATATATTTT. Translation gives CASSVATSSGNTIYF.

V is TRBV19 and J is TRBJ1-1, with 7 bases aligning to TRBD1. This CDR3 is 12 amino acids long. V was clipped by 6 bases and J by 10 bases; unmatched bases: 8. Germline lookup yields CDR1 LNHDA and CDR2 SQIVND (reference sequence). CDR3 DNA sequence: TGTGCCAGTAGCCAGACAGGGAAAGGAGCTTTCTTT. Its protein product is CASSQTGKGAFF.

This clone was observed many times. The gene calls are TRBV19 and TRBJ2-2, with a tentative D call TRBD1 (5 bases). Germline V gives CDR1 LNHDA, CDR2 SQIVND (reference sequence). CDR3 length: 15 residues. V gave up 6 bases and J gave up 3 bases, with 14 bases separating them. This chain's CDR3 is CASRRNRGDTGELFF. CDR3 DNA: TGTGCCAGTAGACGCAATAGGGGCGACACCGGGGAGCTGTTTTTT.

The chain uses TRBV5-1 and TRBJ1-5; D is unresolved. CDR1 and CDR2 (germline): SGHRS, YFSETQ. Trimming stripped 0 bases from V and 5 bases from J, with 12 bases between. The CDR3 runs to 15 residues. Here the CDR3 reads CASSLGSGEYQPQHF. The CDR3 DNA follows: TGCGCCAGCAGCTTGGGTTCTGGGGAGTATCAGCCCCAGCATTTT.

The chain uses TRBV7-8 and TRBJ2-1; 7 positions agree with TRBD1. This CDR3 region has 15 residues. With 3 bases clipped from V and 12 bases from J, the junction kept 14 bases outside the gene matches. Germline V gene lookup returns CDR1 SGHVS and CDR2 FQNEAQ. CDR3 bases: TGTGCCAGCAGCTTGGAGACAGGGCGCTCCGCCTCGCAGTTCTTC. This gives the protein CASSLETGRSASQFF.

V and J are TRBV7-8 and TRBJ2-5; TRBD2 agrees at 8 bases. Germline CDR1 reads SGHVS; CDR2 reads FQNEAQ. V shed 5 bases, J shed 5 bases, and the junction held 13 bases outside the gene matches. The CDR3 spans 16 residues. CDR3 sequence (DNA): TGTGCCAGCAGCCCACTAGCCGCACTAGCGGCCGAGACCCAGTACTTC. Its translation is CASSPLAALAAETQYF.

CDR3 sequence (DNA): TGCGCCAGCAGCTTGGCGGGTAATCGATATCAGCCCCAGCATTTT. It encodes CASSLAGNRYQPQHF. This chain connects TRBV5-1 to TRBJ1-5; unclear D gene. Trimming removed 0 bases at V and 5 bases at J, with 12 bases between. The CDR3 is made up of 15 amino acids. Germline lookup yields CDR1 SGHRS and CDR2 YFSETQ. Full variable domain (missing parts from reference TRBV5-1 and TRBJ1-5): KAGVTQTPRYLIKTRGQQVTLSCSPISGHRSVSWYQQTPGQGLQFLFEYFSETQRNKGNFPGRFSGRQFSNSRSEMNVSTLELGDSALYLCASSLAGNRYQPQHFGDGTRLSIL.

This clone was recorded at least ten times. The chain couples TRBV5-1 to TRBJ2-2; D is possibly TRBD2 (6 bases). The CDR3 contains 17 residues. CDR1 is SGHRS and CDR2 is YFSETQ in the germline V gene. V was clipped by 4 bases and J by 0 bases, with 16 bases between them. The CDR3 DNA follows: TGCGCCAGCAGCCATCACTTGGGGGGTACGAACACCGGGGAGCTGTTTTTT. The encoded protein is CASSHHLGGTNTGELFF.

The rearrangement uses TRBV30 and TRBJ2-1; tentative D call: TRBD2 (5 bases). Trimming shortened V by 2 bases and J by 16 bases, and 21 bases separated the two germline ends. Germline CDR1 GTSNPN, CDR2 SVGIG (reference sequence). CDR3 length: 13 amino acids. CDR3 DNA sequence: TGTGCCTGGAGTCTGGAGCAGCTGAGCGGCCAATTCTTC. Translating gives CAWSLEQLSGQFF.

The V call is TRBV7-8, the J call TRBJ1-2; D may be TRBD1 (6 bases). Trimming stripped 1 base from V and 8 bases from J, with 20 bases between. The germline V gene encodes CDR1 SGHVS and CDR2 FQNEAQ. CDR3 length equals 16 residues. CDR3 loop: CASSLVSGGAIRGYTF. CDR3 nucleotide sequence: TGTGCCAGCAGCTTAGTCTCGGGGGGCGCGATAAGGGGCTACACCTTC.

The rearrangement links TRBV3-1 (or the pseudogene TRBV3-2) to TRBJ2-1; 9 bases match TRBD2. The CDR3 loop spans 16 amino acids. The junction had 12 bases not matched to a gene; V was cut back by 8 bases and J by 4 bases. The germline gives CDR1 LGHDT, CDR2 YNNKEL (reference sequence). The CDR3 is CASETSGTLPYNEQFF. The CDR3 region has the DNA TGTGCCAGCGAGACTAGCGGAACCCTGCCGTACAATGAGCAGTTCTTC.

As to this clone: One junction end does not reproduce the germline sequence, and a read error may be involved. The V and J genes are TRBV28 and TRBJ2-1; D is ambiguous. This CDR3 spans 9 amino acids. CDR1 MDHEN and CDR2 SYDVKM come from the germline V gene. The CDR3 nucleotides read TGTGCCAGCACCTGTGAGCGGTTCTTC. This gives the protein CASTCERFF.

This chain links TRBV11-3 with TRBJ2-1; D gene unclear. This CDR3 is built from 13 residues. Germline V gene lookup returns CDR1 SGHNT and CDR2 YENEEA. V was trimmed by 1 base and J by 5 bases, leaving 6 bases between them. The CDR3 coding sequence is TGTGCCAGCAGCTTAGCCGTCGACAATGAGCAGTTCTTC. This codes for CASSLAVDNEQFF. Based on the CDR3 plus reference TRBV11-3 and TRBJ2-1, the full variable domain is EAGVVQSPRYKIIEKKQPVAFWCNPISGHNTLYWYLQNLGQGPELLIRYENEEAVDDSQLPKDRFSAERLKGVDSTLKIQPAELGDSAVYLCASSLAVDNEQFFGPGTRLTVL.

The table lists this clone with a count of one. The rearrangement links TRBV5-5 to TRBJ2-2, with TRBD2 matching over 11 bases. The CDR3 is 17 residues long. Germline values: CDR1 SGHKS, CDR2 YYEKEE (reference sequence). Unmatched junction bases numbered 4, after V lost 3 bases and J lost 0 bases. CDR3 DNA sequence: TGTGCCAGCAGCTGGGGACTAGCGGAAGCGAACACCGGGGAGCTGTTTTTT. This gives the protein CASSWGLAEANTGELFF.

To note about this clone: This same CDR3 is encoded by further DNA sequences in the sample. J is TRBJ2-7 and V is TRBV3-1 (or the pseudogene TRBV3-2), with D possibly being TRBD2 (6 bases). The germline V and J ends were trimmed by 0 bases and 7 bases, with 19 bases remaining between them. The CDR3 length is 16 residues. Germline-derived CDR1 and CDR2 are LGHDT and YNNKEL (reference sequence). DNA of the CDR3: TGTGCCAGCAGCCAAGAGGGAGGTCGGGGCGGAGGAGAGCAGTACTTC. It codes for CASSQEGGRGGGEQYF.

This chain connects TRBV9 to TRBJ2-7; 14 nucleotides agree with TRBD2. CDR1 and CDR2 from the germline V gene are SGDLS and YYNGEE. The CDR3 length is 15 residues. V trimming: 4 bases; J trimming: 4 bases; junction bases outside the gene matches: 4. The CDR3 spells CASSTGLAGVYEQYF. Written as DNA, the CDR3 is TGTGCCAGCAGCACGGGACTAGCGGGAGTTTACGAGCAGTACTTC.

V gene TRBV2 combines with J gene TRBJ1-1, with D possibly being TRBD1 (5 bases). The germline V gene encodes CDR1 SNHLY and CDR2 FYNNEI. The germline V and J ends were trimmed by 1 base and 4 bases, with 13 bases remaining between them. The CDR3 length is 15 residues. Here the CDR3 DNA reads TGTGCCAGCAGTGAAGGGTGGACGGGGGGCACTGAAGCTTTCTTT. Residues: CASSEGWTGGTEAFF.